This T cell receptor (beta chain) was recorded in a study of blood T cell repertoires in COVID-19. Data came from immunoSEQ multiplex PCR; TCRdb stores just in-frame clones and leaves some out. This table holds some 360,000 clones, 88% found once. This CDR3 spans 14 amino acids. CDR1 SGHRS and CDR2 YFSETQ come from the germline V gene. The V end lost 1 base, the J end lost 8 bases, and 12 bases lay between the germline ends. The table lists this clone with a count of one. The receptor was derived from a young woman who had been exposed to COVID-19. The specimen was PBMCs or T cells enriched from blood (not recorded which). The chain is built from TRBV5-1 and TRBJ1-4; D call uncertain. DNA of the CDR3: TGCGCCAGCAGCTTGATAGGCGGAGGGGAAAAACTGTTTTTT. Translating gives CASSLIGGGEKLFF.